The 31 T cell receptor beta chains reported below all come from one sample, sequenced in a study of T cell repertoires in cytomegalovirus infection. MiXCR, run by TCRdb on the reads, gives a single entry per CDR3 protein. The sample shows about 160,000 distinct CDR3 sequences, more than 15% of them seen only once. What was sequenced was CD8+ T cells from PBMCs. These TCRs come from a human donor in good health (CMV status not recorded). Some clones in this sample may be carry-over from other donors' samples.

V and J are TRBV28 and TRBJ1-3; tentatively, D is TRBD1 (5 bases). Trimming left V 7 bases short and J 0 bases short, with 7 bases between. The germline V gene has CDR1 MDHEN and CDR2 SYDVKM. The CDR3 is made up of 13 amino acids. CDR3 sequence: CASKDISGNTIYF. The CDR3 DNA follows: TGTGCCAGCAAGGACATCTCTGGAAACACCATATATTTT.

This clonotype was observed a single time. The chain employs TRBV6-2 or TRBV6-3 and TRBJ2-7, with 9 bases aligning to TRBD2. CDR1 is MNHEY and CDR2 is SVGEGT in the germline V gene. Trimming at V came to 1 base and at J to 5 bases, leaving 6 bases not matched to a gene. The length of the CDR3 is 15 residues. This CDR3 reads CASSYWRTSVHEQYF. CDR3 DNA: TGTGCCAGCAGTTACTGGAGGACTAGCGTTCACGAGCAGTACTTC.

This clonotype was seen repeatedly, ten times or more. The V gene is TRBV6-2 or TRBV6-3, the J gene TRBJ1-2, with no clear D. The CDR3 loop spans 11 amino acids. In germline, CDR1 is MNHEY, CDR2 SVGEGT. The CDR3, as DNA: TGTGCTACCGAGGCATGGCATGGCTACACCTTC. Translation gives CATEAWHGYTF.

This clonotype was counted between two and nine times. The CDR3 here is CASSLKVGAGLAATGELFF. The CDR3 DNA reads TGTGCCAGCAGCTTAAAGGTTGGGGCGGGACTAGCGGCCACCGGGGAGCTGTTTTTT. This chain links TRBV7-6 with TRBJ2-2, with 11 bases matching TRBD2. Germline CDR1 SGHVS, CDR2 FNYEAQ. The CDR3 has 19 amino acids. J was trimmed by 4 bases and V by 2 bases; bases with no gene match: 12.

The chain recombines TRBV10-3 with TRBJ2-7, with 8 bases lining up with TRBD1. The ends lost 2 bases at V and 2 bases at J; junction bases unmatched: 8. The germline V gene encodes CDR1 ENHRY and CDR2 SYGVKD. CDR3 length: 16 amino acids. CDR3: CAISELSTGEAYEQYF. Here the CDR3 DNA reads TGTGCCATCAGTGAGCTCTCGACAGGGGAAGCCTACGAGCAGTACTTC.

The chain uses TRBV6-1 and TRBJ1-1; no definite D call. There are 11 residues in the CDR3. Per germline, CDR1 MNHNS and CDR2 SASEGT. With 10 bases removed from V and 5 bases from J, the gap between germline ends came to 11 bases. Here the CDR3 reads CAIHRTTEAFF. The CDR3 bases are TGTGCCATCCACCGGACTACTGAAGCTTTCTTT.

V is TRBV10-3 and J is TRBJ2-7, with D perhaps assigned TRBD1 or TRBD2 (5 bases each). Germline V gene lookup returns CDR1 ENHRY and CDR2 SYGVKD. Trimming removed 6 bases at V and 5 bases at J, with 17 bases between. The CDR3 is 14 residues long. CDR3 coding DNA: TGTGCCATCAGGGGGACGGGCGGCCGGGACGAGCAGTACTTC. Translating gives CAIRGTGGRDEQYF.

This clonotype was seen many times. The V call is TRBV2, the J call TRBJ2-5; TRBD2 aligns across 15 bases. The CDR3 is made up of 17 amino acids. Trimming cost V 6 bases and J 3 bases; bases outside gene matches: 8. CDR1 is SNHLY, CDR2 FYNNEI, per germline. CDR3: CASSGLAGGFREETQYF. DNA of the CDR3: TGTGCCAGCAGCGGACTAGCGGGGGGGTTTAGAGAAGAGACCCAGTACTTC.

This chain links TRBV7-8 with TRBJ2-1; 12 bases match TRBD2. V shed 7 bases and J 6 bases; nucleotides not matched to a gene: 4. This CDR3 has 14 residues. Germline V gene sequence: CDR1 SGHVS, CDR2 FQNEAQ. CDR3 DNA: TGTGCCAGCACCCTAGCGGGGGGGCTCAATGAGCAGTTCTTC. Its protein product is CASTLAGGLNEQFF.

This clonotype was seen many times. V is TRBV10-3 and J is TRBJ2-7; D remains ambiguous. The germline gives CDR1 ENHRY, CDR2 SYGVKD. The CDR3 consists of 13 residues. V was shortened by 8 bases and J by 3 bases, with 14 bases between the two germline ends. The CDR3 nucleotides read TGTGCCATCGGCGGCGTGGGGAACTACGAGCAGTACTTC. Its protein product is CAIGGVGNYEQYF.

This clonotype was seen at least ten times. The rearrangement uses TRBV7-8 and TRBJ2-1; the match to TRBD2 covers 8 bases. From germline, CDR1 is SGHVS and CDR2 FQNEAQ. V shed 5 bases, J shed 4 bases, and the junction held 19 bases outside the gene matches. The CDR3 length is 19 residues. CDR3 residues: CASSHRRGVGGGLYNEQFF. The CDR3 nucleotides are TGTGCCAGCAGCCACCGTCGGGGTGTGGGCGGGGGGCTTTACAATGAGCAGTTCTTC.

This clonotype occurred a few times. This chain links TRBV7-2 with TRBJ1-5; 9 positions agree with TRBD1. With 3 bases clipped from V and 2 bases from J, the junction kept 5 bases outside the gene matches. This CDR3 comprises 16 residues. The V gene's germline CDR1 is SGHTA and CDR2 FQGNSA. In DNA, the CDR3 is TGTGCCAGCAGCTTCTTACGACAGGGGGGCAATCAGCCCCAGCATTTT. It encodes CASSFLRQGGNQPQHF. Complete variable domain (other parts from reference TRBV7-2 and TRBJ1-5): GAGVSQSPSNKVTEKGKDVELRCDPISGHTALYWYRQSLGQGLEFLIYFQGNSAPDKSGLPSDRFSAERTGGSVSTLTIQRTQQEDSAVYLCASSFLRQGGNQPQHFGDGTRLSIL.

V gene TRBV7-9 combines with J gene TRBJ2-3, with 10 bases aligning to TRBD1. Losses at the gene ends were 5 bases for V and 4 bases for J; bases not matched to a gene: 9. Germline CDR1 is SEHNR and CDR2 is FQNEAQ (reference sequence). CDR3 length: 16 amino acids. As DNA, the CDR3 is TGTGCCAGCAGCGGACTCGACAGGGGGCTCGCAGATACGCAGTATTTT. It codes for CASSGLDRGLADTQYF.

This clonotype appeared a few times. This rearrangement joins TRBV7-3 to TRBJ2-1, with TRBD2 identical over 9 bases. After removal of 0 bases from V and 2 bases from J, the junction contained 5 bases not matched to a gene. The CDR3 runs 17 residues. Germline-derived CDR1 and CDR2 are SGHTA and FQGTGA. The CDR3 protein is CASSLTSSGRAYNEQFF. The CDR3 nucleotides are TGTGCCAGCAGCTTAACTAGTAGCGGGAGAGCCTACAATGAGCAGTTCTTC.

This clonotype was picked up a small number of times. The rearrangement joins TRBV6-2 or TRBV6-3 to TRBJ1-2; 7 bases are shared with TRBD1. The germline CDR1 and CDR2 sequences are MNHEY and SVGEGT. Germline trimming cut 1 base from V and 6 bases from J; bases unmatched to any gene: 11. This CDR3 region has 16 residues. CDR3 nucleotides: TGTGCCAGCAGTTACTTTCTGGCGACAGGGCGGAATGGCTACACCTTC. Its protein is CASSYFLATGRNGYTF.

This rearrangement joins TRBV5-4 to TRBJ2-5; 7 nucleotides line up with TRBD1. Germline trimming cut 3 bases from V and 1 base from J; bases unmatched to any gene: 6. The CDR3 is made up of 15 amino acids. CDR1 is SGHNT, CDR2 YYREEE, per germline (reference sequence). The CDR3 coding sequence is TGTGCCAGCAGCTCGGAACCAGGGGGCCAAGAGACCCAGTACTTC. Residues: CASSSEPGGQETQYF.

The chain joins TRBV25-1 to TRBJ1-6; D is unresolved. The CDR3 totals 18 residues. CDR1 is MGHDK, CDR2 SYGVNS, per germline. V shed 5 bases and J shed 6 bases, with 23 bases lying between them. The CDR3 loop is CASSHSTARRPANSPLHF. The CDR3 DNA follows: TGTGCCAGCAGTCACAGTACTGCCAGGCGACCTGCTAATTCACCCCTCCACTTT.

The CDR3 sequence is CASSPGQGVGEQYF. As DNA, the CDR3 is TGTGCCAGCAGTCCCGGACAGGGCGTAGGCGAGCAGTACTTC. The chain carries TRBV27 and TRBJ2-7, with 8 bases matching TRBD1. In germline, CDR1 is MNHEY, CDR2 SMNVEV (reference sequence). V was pared by 5 bases and J by 6 bases, with 9 bases of the junction left unmatched. This CDR3 is built from 14 residues.

This clonotype was seen a handful of times. The chain links TRBV6-2 or TRBV6-3 to TRBJ2-1; D is unresolved. Germline CDR1 reads MNHEY; CDR2 reads SVGEGT. Trimming cost V 2 bases and J 15 bases, with 8 bases left between them. The CDR3 covers 10 residues. Here the CDR3 DNA reads TGTGCCAGCAGTTACGGAACCATGTTCTTC. Translated, it gives CASSYGTMFF.

This clonotype appeared a few times. CDR3 protein: CSASSGTVYNSPLHF. The CDR3 coding sequence is TGCAGTGCTAGTTCTGGGACAGTCTATAATTCACCCCTCCACTTT. This chain connects TRBV20-1 to TRBJ1-6; 7 bases map to TRBD1. The germline CDR1 and CDR2 sequences are DFQATT and SNEGSKA (reference sequence). The CDR3 sequence is 15 residues long. V gave up 3 bases and J gave up 3 bases; unmatched junction bases: 5.

This clonotype was counted only a few times. The chain carries TRBV7-9 and TRBJ2-3, with D possibly being TRBD1 or TRBD2 (6 bases each). The V and J ends lost 3 bases and 5 bases respectively, with 15 bases between them. Germline V gene data show CDR1 as SEHNR and CDR2 as FQNEAQ (reference sequence). The CDR3 length is 15 residues. CDR3 loop: CASSFPRGDRDTQYF. In DNA, the CDR3 is TGTGCCAGCAGCTTTCCGAGGGGGGACCGAGATACGCAGTATTTT.

The chain is built from TRBV7-2 and TRBJ1-2, with 9 bases fitting TRBD1. J lost 10 bases, V lost 4 bases, and 13 bases had no gene match. CDR3 length: 15 amino acids. Per the germline V gene, CDR1 is SGHTA and CDR2 is FQGNSA. CDR3 protein: CASSWGTGSSVDYTF. As DNA, the CDR3 is TGTGCCAGCAGCTGGGGGACAGGGAGTAGTGTTGACTACACCTTC. The full variable domain, in which reference TRBV7-2 and TRBJ1-2 provide the parts outside the CDR3, is GAGVSQSPSNKVTEKGKDVELRCDPISGHTALYWYRQSLGQGLEFLIYFQGNSAPDKSGLPSDRFSAERTGGSVSTLTIQRTQQEDSAVYLCASSWGTGSSVDYTFGSGTRLTVV.

The chain is built from TRBV6-1 and TRBJ1-1, with D maybe TRBD1 (6 bases). V was trimmed by 6 bases and J by 4 bases, leaving 9 bases between them. The germline V gene encodes CDR1 MNHNS and CDR2 SASEGT. The CDR3 length is 12 residues. The DNA for the CDR3 is TGTGCCAGCAGAGAGGGGGGCACTGAAGCTTTCTTT. Translating it yields CASREGGTEAFF.

V and J are TRBV28 and TRBJ2-7, with 9 bases fitting TRBD1. V trimming: 5 bases; J trimming: 5 bases; junction bases outside the gene matches: 10. Germline V gives CDR1 MDHEN, CDR2 SYDVKM. CDR3 length equals 15 residues. CDR3 amino acids: CASSLGQGAGHEQYF. CDR3 bases: TGTGCCAGCAGTCTGGGACAGGGCGCGGGTCACGAGCAGTACTTC.

This clonotype was found a few times. This chain links TRBV7-2 with TRBJ2-3; D possibly corresponds to TRBD2 (6 bases). The CDR3 totals 16 residues. Germline CDR1 is SGHTA and CDR2 is FQGNSA. The germline V and J ends were trimmed by 5 bases and 7 bases, with 22 bases remaining between them. The DNA of the CDR3 is TGTGCCAGCAGCCAGGGATGGCAGGCAGGAGGGAATACGCAGTATTTT. Encoded protein: CASSQGWQAGGNTQYF.

This clonotype showed up many times. The V gene is TRBV12-3 or TRBV12-4, the J gene TRBJ2-5, with TRBD2 identical over 8 bases. Trimming cost V 9 bases and J 5 bases; bases outside gene matches: 5. The CDR3 is made up of 12 amino acids. CDR3 residues: CASSPGGETQYF. CDR3 nucleotide sequence: TGTGCCAGTAGCCCGGGAGGGGAGACCCAGTACTTC.

The rearrangement links TRBV7-6 to TRBJ1-5, with unresolved D. Trimming left V 6 bases short and J 5 bases short, with 8 bases between. This CDR3 has 12 amino acids. Germline CDR1 SGHVS, CDR2 FNYEAQ. CDR3: CASRNDDQPQHF. The CDR3 DNA follows: TGTGCCAGCAGAAACGACGATCAGCCCCAGCATTTT. The full variable domain, completed using reference TRBV7-6 and TRBJ1-5, is GAGVSQSPRYKVTKRGQDVALRCDPISGHVSLYWYRQALGQGPEFLTYFNYEAQQDKSGLPNDRFSAERPEGSISTLTIQRTEQRDSAMYRCASRNDDQPQHFGDGTRLSIL.

This clonotype came up a few times. The genes are TRBV6-2 or TRBV6-3 and TRBJ2-1; 14 positions agree with TRBD2. The CDR3 is made up of 15 amino acids. In germline, CDR1 is MNHEY, CDR2 SVGEGT. After removal of 8 bases from V and 10 bases from J, the junction contained 10 bases not matched to a gene. The CDR3 bases are TGTGCCAGCTCCCCCCCCGGGACTAGCGGGGGAGAGCAGTTCTTC. This encodes CASSPPGTSGGEQFF.

The CDR3 coding sequence is TGCAGCGTTCTAGGGGGGGCGCTTCCCTACGAGCAGTACTTC. Its protein product is CSVLGGALPYEQYF. This chain uses TRBV29-1 with TRBJ2-7; TRBD2 might be the D (7 bases). Germline V lookup: CDR1 SQVTM, CDR2 ANQGSEA. The V end lost 5 bases, the J end lost 2 bases, and 16 bases lay between the germline ends. This CDR3 has 14 amino acids.

The rearrangement joins TRBV14 to TRBJ2-1, with D perhaps being TRBD1 or TRBD2 (5 bases each). The CDR3 has 15 residues. The V end was cut by 2 bases, the J end by 0 bases, with 8 bases between. The germline CDR1 and CDR2 sequences are SGHDN and FVKESK. This CDR3 reads CASSQWGSSYNEQFF. The DNA for the CDR3 is TGTGCCAGCAGCCAATGGGGGAGCTCCTACAATGAGCAGTTCTTC.

This clonotype was counted between two and nine times. Written as DNA, the CDR3 is TGTGCCAGCAGCTTAGCAGAAAATGAAAAACTGTTTTTT. Translated: CASSLAENEKLFF. The chain recombines TRBV7-6 with TRBJ1-4; D gene unclear. Trimming stripped 0 bases from V and 5 bases from J, with 4 bases between. Germline-derived CDR1 and CDR2 are SGHVS and FNYEAQ. CDR3 length: 13 residues.